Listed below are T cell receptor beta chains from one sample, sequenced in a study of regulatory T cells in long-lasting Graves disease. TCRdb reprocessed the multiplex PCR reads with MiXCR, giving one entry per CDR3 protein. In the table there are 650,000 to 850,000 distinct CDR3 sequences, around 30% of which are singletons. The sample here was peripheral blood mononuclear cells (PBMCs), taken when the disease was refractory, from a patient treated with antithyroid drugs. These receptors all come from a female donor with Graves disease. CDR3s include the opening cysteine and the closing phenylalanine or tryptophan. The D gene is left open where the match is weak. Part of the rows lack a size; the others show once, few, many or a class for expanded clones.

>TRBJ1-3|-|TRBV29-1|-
CSVVYSGNTIYF
TGCAGCGTTGTCTACTCTGGAAACACCATATATTTT
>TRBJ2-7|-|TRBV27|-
CASSLRGSGREQYF
TGTGCCAGCAGTTTACGAGGGAGTGGTCGTGAGCAGTACTTC
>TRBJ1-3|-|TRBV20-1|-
CSAADVFSGNTIYF
TGCAGTGCTGCTGACGTATTCTCTGGAAACACCATATATTTT
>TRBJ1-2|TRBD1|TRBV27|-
CASSLPRGQGGYGYTF
TGTGCCAGCAGTCTTCCGAGGGGACAGGGTGGCTATGGCTACACCTTC
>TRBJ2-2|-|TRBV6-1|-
CASNGGTYTGELFF
TGTGCCAGCAACGGGGGAACCTACACCGGGGAGCTGTTTTTT
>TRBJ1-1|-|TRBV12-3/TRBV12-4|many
CASSLGRGQVSTEAFF
TGTGCCAGCAGTTTAGGCAGGGGCCAAGTAAGCACTGAAGCTTTCTTT
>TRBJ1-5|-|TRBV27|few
CASSPGFRNQPQHF
TGTGCCAGCAGTCCCGGGTTTCGCAATCAGCCCCAGCATTTT
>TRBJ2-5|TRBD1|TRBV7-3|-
CASSLQRTGQETQYF
TGTGCCAGCAGCTTACAACGGACAGGCCAAGAGACCCAGTACTTC
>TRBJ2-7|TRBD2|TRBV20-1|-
CSASLGLAGAYEQYF
TGCAGTGCTAGTTTGGGACTAGCGGGAGCCTACGAGCAGTACTTC
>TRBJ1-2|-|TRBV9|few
CASSGAANYGYTF
TGTGCCAGCAGCGGTGCGGCGAACTATGGCTACACCTTC
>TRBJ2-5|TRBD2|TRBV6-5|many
CASSYGGGVSGRQETQYF
TGTGCCAGCAGTTACGGGGGTGGGGTGAGCGGGAGGCAAGAGACCCAGTACTTC
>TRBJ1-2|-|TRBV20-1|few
CSARDSWVSVGYTF
TGCAGTGCTAGAGATTCGTGGGTTAGCGTTGGCTACACCTTC
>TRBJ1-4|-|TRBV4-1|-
CASSQGDGGVANEKLFF
TGCGCCAGCAGCCAAGGGGACGGGGGGGTGGCTAATGAAAAACTGTTTTTT
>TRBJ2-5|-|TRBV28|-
CASSSSDGQETQYF
TGTGCCAGCAGTTCCTCAGACGGACAAGAGACCCAGTACTTC
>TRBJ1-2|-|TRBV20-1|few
CSALGGDNYGYTF
TGCAGTGCTTTAGGGGGTGACAACTATGGCTACACCTTC
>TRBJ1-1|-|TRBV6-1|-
CASRTGYTEAFF
TGTGCCAGCAGGACAGGTTACACTGAAGCTTTCTTT
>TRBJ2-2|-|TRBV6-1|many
CASSDSQRTFANTGELFF
TGTGCCAGCAGTGACAGTCAAAGGACCTTCGCGAACACCGGGGAGCTGTTTTTT
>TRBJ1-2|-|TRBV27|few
CASSLIAGSGYGYTF
TGTGCCAGCAGTTTAATTGCAGGGTCGGGCTATGGCTACACCTTC
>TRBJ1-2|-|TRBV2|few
CASNDNLRRGYTF
TGTGCCAGCAATGACAATTTAAGACGGGGCTACACCTTC
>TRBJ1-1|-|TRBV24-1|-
CATSDLGSLNTEAFF
TGTGCCACCAGTGATTTGGGCAGCCTCAACACTGAAGCTTTCTTT
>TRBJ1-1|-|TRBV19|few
CASSIGGRLNTEAFF
TGTGCCAGTAGTATAGGCGGTAGATTGAACACTGAAGCTTTCTTT
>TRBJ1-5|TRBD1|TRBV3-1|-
CASSQYRGVDQPQHF
TGTGCCAGCAGCCAGTACAGGGGGGTGGATCAGCCCCAGCATTTT
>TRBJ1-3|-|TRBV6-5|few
CASSYDYGSSGNTIYF
TGTGCCAGCAGTTACGATTACGGGAGCTCTGGAAACACCATATATTTT
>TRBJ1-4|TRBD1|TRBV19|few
CASRDSQGAATNEKLFF
TGTGCCAGTCGCGACTCGCAGGGGGCCGCAACTAATGAAAAACTGTTTTTT
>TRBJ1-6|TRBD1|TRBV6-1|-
CASSEETGGTYNSPLHF
TGTGCCAGCAGTGAAGAAACAGGGGGTACCTATAATTCACCCCTCCACTTT
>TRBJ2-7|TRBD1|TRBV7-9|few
CASSSRGTGYYEQYF
TGTGCCAGCAGCTCGAGGGGGACAGGGTATTACGAGCAGTACTTC
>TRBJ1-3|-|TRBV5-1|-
CASSLDPGGGSSGNTIYF
TGCGCCAGCAGCTTGGACCCGGGGGGCGGCAGCTCTGGAAACACCATATATTTT
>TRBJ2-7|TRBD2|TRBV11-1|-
CASSREDLKPYEQYF
TGTGCCAGCAGTCGGGAGGATCTTAAACCCTACGAGCAGTACTTC
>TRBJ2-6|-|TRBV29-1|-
CSVGTGANVLTF
TGCAGCGTTGGGACCGGGGCCAACGTCCTGACTTTC
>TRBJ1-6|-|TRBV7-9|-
CASSFSPAGSPLHF
TGTGCCAGCAGCTTTTCCCCCGCAGGTTCACCCCTCCACTTT